Listed below are T cell receptor beta chains from one sample, sequenced in a study of tumor-infiltrating lymphocytes in oesophageal squamous cell carcinoma. TCRdb reprocessed the PCR reads via MiXCR and lists one record per CDR3 protein. The profile covers some 21,000 distinct CDR3 sequences, with under 40% appearing a single time and around two fifths taken by the ten largest. Sequenced sample: esophageal tumor tissue. These receptor sequences come from a male donor with esophageal squamous cell carcinoma. Both conserved end residues are part of each CDR3. A D gene is named only where the DNA matches it firmly. Not all rows give a size; the values are once, few, many and, for expanded clones, a class.

TRBD2	TRBJ2-1	TRBV6-6	NA	CASSRGLAGANEQFF	TGTGCCAGCAGCCGGGGACTAGCGGGAGCCAATGAGCAGTTCTTC
TRBD1	TRBJ1-3	TRBV12-3/TRBV12-4	medium-sized	CASRPTGTGNTIYF	TGTGCCAGCAGGCCGACAGGGACCGGAAACACCATATATTTT
NA	TRBJ2-5	TRBV7-6	NA	CASSLAGPETQYF	TGTGCCAGCAGCCTTGCGGGGCCAGAGACCCAGTACTTC
TRBD2	TRBJ2-1	TRBV28	once	CASSLTAGGSYNEQFF	TGTGCCAGCAGTTTAACGGCGGGGGGCTCCTACAATGAGCAGTTCTTC
NA	TRBJ2-7	TRBV27	many	CASVGFTYEQYF	TGTGCAAGCGTAGGGTTCACCTACGAGCAGTACTTC
NA	TRBJ2-4	TRBV5-1	NA	CASSSRVDSSNIQYF	TGCGCCAGCAGCTCTAGGGTTGACAGCTCAAACATTCAGTACTTC
TRBD1	TRBJ1-4	TRBV28	many	CASRDRESVREKLFF	TGTGCCAGCAGGGACAGGGAGTCTGTGCGTGAAAAACTGTTTTTT
NA	TRBJ2-5	TRBV2	few	CASSVQKETQYF	TGTGCCAGCAGTGTGCAGAAAGAGACCCAGTACTTC
TRBD2	TRBJ2-1	TRBV10-1	NA	CASSTGTSGAPLREQFF	TGCGCCAGCAGTACAGGGACTAGCGGGGCCCCACTTCGGGAGCAGTTCTTC
TRBD1	TRBJ2-5	TRBV5-1	many	CASSLGQGGETQYF	TGCGCCAGCAGCTTGGGACAGGGTGGCGAGACCCAGTACTTC
NA	TRBJ2-7	TRBV7-3	NA	CASSSGNSPLHF	TGTGCCAGCAGCTCGGGGAATTCACCCCTCCACTTC
TRBD1	TRBJ2-1	TRBV11-2	NA	CASSTTGRDSPLHF	TGTGCCAGCAGCACGACAGGGCGCGATTCACCCCTCCACTTC
NA	TRBJ2-5	TRBV7-2	NA	CASGSRGRNEQYF	TGTGCCAGCGGGAGCCGGGGCCGCAATGAGCAGTACTTC
NA	TRBJ2-1	TRBV7-9	few	CASRTESWDEQFF	TGTGCCAGCAGAACCGAAAGCTGGGATGAGCAGTTCTTC
NA	TRBJ2-4	TRBV12-3/TRBV12-4	NA	CASSLMGGNIQYF	TGTGCCAGCAGTTTAATGGGGGGAAACATTCAGTACTTC
NA	TRBJ2-2	TRBV7-9	many	CASSLTGKDTGELFF	TGTGCCAGCAGCTTAACAGGGAAGGATACCGGGGAGCTGTTTTTT
NA	TRBJ1-4	TRBV7-2	NA	CASSLLGEKLFF	TGTGCCAGCAGCTTGTTAGGTGAAAAACTGTTTTTT
NA	TRBJ2-7	TRBV10-3	few	CAISASHREYEQYF	TGTGCCATCAGTGCTTCCCACAGGGAGTACGAGCAGTACTTC
TRBD2	TRBJ2-7	TRBV12-3/TRBV12-4	NA	CASSLAGPSGEQYF	TGTGCCAGCTCTTTAGCGGGGCCCTCGGGAGAGCAGTACTTC
NA	TRBJ2-6	TRBV12-3/TRBV12-4	NA	CASTRAGDGANVLTF	TGTGCCAGTACCCGCGCAGGGGACGGGGCCAACGTCCTGACTTTC
NA	TRBJ1-2	TRBV6-1	many	CASSPPAILVSFYGYTF	TGTGCCAGCAGTCCCCCGGCCATTCTTGTATCCTTCTATGGCTACACCTTC
NA	TRBJ1-1	TRBV7-8	NA	CASSPGHLNTEAFF	TGTGCCAGCAGTCCAGGACACCTGAACACTGAAGCTTTCTTT
NA	TRBJ2-1	TRBV7-2	NA	CASSSSYEQFF	TGTGCCAGCAGCAGCTCCTACGAGCAGTTCTTC
TRBD1	TRBJ2-1	TRBV7-4	NA	CASSFQGAGNNEQFF	TGTGCCAGCAGCTTTCAGGGGGCGGGGAACAATGAGCAGTTCTTC
TRBD1	TRBJ1-4	TRBV6-1	medium-sized	CASSTGTAINEKLFF	TGTGCCAGCAGTACAGGGACAGCCATTAATGAAAAACTGTTTTTT
NA	TRBJ2-3	TRBV12-3/TRBV12-4	NA	CASSLGGSGDTQYF	TGTGCCAGCAGTTTAGGGGGCTCGGGAGATACGCAGTATTTT
NA	TRBJ2-3	TRBV7-3	NA	CASSVGWTVSTDTQYF	TGTGCCAGCAGCGTAGGGTGGACAGTCAGCACAGATACGCAGTATTTT
NA	TRBJ1-1	TRBV7-2	NA	CASSGLVVDAEAFF	TGTGCCAGCAGCGGCCTTGTCGTCGACGCTGAAGCTTTCTTT
NA	TRBJ2-5	TRBV7-6	few	CASSPDLETQYF	TGTGCCAGCAGCCCGGACTTGGAGACCCAGTACTTC
NA	TRBJ2-4	TRBV10-3	once	CAISQGMGHKDIQYF	TGTGCCATCAGTCAGGGAATGGGGCATAAGGACATTCAGTACTTC